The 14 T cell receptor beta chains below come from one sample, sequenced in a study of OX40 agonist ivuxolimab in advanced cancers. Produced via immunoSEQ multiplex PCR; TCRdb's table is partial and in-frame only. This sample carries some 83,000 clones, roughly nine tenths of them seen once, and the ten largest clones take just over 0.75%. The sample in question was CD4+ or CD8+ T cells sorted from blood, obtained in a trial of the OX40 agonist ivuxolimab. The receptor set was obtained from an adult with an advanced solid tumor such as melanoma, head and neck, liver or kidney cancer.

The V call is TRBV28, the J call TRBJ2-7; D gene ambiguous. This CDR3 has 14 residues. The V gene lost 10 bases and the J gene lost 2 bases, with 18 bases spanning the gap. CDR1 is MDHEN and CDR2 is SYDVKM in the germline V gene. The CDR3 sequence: CATELNNPTYEQYF. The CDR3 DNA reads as TGTGCCACCGAACTGAATAATCCAACCTACGAGCAGTACTTC.

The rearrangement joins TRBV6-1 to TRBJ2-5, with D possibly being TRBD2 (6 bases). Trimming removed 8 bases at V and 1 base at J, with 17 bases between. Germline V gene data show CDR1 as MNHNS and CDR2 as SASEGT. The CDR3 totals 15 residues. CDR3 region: CASGEDYRTQETQYF. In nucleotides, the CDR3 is TGTGCCAGCGGGGAGGATTACAGGACCCAAGAGACCCAGTACTTC.

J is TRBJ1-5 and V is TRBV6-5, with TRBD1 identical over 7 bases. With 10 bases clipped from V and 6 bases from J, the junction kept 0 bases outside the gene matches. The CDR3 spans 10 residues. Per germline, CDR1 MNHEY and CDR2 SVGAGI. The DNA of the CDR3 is TGTGCCAACAGGGGTCAGCCCCAGCATTTT. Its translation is CANRGQPQHF.

CDR3 sequence: CASSYYGDSPLHF. The CDR3 DNA sequence: TGTGCCAGCAGTTACTATGGGGACTCACCCCTCCACTTT. V usage is TRBV6-9 and J usage is TRBJ1-6; TRBD1 is a possible D gene (5 bases). Trimming pared 3 bases from V and 10 bases from J, leaving 10 bases between. The germline gives CDR1 MNHGY, CDR2 SVAAGI. The CDR3 runs 13 residues.

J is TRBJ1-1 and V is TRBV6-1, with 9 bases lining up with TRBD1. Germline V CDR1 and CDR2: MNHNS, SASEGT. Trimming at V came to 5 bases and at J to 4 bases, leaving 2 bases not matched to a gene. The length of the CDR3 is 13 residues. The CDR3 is CASSLDRGTEAFF. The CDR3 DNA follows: TGTGCCAGCAGTCTGGACAGGGGCACTGAAGCTTTCTTT.

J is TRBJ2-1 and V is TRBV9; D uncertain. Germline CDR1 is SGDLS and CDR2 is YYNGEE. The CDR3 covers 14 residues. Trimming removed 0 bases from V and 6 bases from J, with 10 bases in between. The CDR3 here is CASSVGSSLNEQFF. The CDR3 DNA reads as TGTGCCAGCAGCGTAGGGTCAAGTCTCAATGAGCAGTTCTTC.

For the CDR3, the DNA is TGTGCCAGCAGCCCTACGGGGGAAGAACTAAACATTCAGTACTTC. It yields the protein CASSPTGEELNIQYF. The chain joins TRBV5-5 to TRBJ2-4, with TRBD2 as a possible D gene (6 bases). Looked up from germline, CDR1 is SGHKS and CDR2 is YYEKEE (reference sequence). The CDR3 loop spans 15 amino acids. Trimming stripped 4 bases from V and 6 bases from J, with 17 bases between.

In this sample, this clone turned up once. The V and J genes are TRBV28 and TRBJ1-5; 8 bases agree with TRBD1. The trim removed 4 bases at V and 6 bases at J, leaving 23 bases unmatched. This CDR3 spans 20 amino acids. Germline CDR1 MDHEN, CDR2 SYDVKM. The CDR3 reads CASSSLGGTGPFGASQPQHF. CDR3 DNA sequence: TGTGCCAGCAGTTCACTTGGGGGGACAGGTCCTTTCGGGGCGAGTCAGCCCCAGCATTTT.

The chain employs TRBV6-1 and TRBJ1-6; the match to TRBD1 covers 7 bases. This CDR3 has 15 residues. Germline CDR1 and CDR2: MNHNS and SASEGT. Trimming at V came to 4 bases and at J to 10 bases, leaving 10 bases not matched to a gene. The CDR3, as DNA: TGTGCCAGCAGTGTTGGGCAGGGGGGTTTATCACCCCTCCACTTT. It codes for CASSVGQGGLSPLHF.

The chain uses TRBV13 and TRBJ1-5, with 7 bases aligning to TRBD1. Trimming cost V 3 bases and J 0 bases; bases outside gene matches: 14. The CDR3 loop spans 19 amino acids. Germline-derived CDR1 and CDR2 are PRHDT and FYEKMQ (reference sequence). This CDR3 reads CASSLDRPTLIISNQPQHF. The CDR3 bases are TGTGCCAGCAGCTTGGACAGGCCTACGCTTATTATTAGCAATCAGCCCCAGCATTTT.

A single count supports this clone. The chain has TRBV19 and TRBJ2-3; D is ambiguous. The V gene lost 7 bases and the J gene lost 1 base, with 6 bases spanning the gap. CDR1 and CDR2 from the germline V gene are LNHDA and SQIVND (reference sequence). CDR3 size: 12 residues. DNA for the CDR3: TGTGCCAGTAAGGCAGGCACAGATACGCAGTATTTT. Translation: CASKAGTDTQYF.

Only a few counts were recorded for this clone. This chain's CDR3 is CASSLRGNTEAFF. CDR3 DNA sequence: TGTGCCAGCAGCCTAAGGGGGAACACTGAAGCTTTCTTT. The gene calls are TRBV7-2 and TRBJ1-1; D might be TRBD1 (5 bases). The germline CDR1 and CDR2 sequences are SGHTA and FQGNSA. The CDR3 runs to 13 residues. Trimming took 5 bases from V and 1 from J, leaving 8 bases between them.

Here the CDR3 reads CAWSVQGRVGYTF. In nucleotides, the CDR3 is TGTGCCTGGAGTGTACAGGGAAGGGTTGGCTACACCTTC. This chain joins TRBV30 and TRBJ1-2; a weak D match, TRBD1 (6 bases). This CDR3 spans 13 amino acids. CDR1 is GTSNPN and CDR2 is SVGIG in the germline V gene (reference sequence). Trimming pared 0 bases from V and 7 bases from J, leaving 12 bases between.

This CDR3 is CASSFSGAQETQYF. The CDR3 coding sequence is TGCGCCAGCAGCTTTAGCGGCGCCCAAGAGACCCAGTACTTC. J is TRBJ2-5 and V is TRBV5-1; D possibly corresponds to TRBD2 (6 bases). Germline V CDR1 and CDR2: SGHRS, YFSETQ. This CDR3 has 14 residues. With 2 bases removed from V and 1 base from J, the gap between germline ends came to 9 bases.